This entry features one T cell receptor (beta chain) sequence. The CDR3 length is 13 residues. Germline loops: CDR1 MDHEN, CDR2 SYDVKM. V was trimmed by 6 bases and J by 7 bases, leaving 15 bases between them. This sample was taken from a study of shared clonotypes between healthy human individuals. Assay used: immunoSEQ multiplex PCR; TCRdb lists only in-frame clones, some missing. The data show approximately 2.5 million clones, under 95% seen once. The sequenced sample was naive CD4+ T cells from PBMCs. Noted subset: CD45RA+ positively selected. The sequence was obtained from a man aged 18 to 30 in good health. Some clones in this sample may be carry-over from other donors' samples. The chain joins TRBV28 to TRBJ1-2; D is possibly TRBD1 (6 bases). The CDR3 region has the DNA TGTGCCAGCAGCGTCCCGGGGGCTTCTGGCTACACCTTC. The encoded protein is CASSVPGASGYTF.